A selection of T cell receptor beta chains follows, all from one sample in a study of T cells after yellow fever vaccination. TCRdb re-called the 5' RACE reads through MiXCR, storing one row per CDR3 protein. The sample lists some 200,000 distinct CDR3 sequences, approximately 3% seen once, with around 3% in the top ten. The sample here was CD4+ T cells sorted from PBMCs, taken 10 days after the yellow fever booster vaccination. These receptors were taken from a man between 18 and 35 years old who received the YFV17D yellow fever vaccine. Both conserved end residues are part of each CDR3. D genes are given only for firm matches. Clone size appears in some rows only: once, few, many, or a class for an expanded clone.

many	TRBD1	TRBV11-2	TRBJ2-5	CASRRQGWQETQYF	TGTGCCAGCAGGCGACAGGGATGGCAAGAGACCCAGTACTTC
few	TRBD1	TRBV20-1	TRBJ1-1	CSARSQGGTEAFF	TGCAGTGCTAGATCCCAGGGGGGGACTGAAGCTTTCTTT
many	.	TRBV3-1	TRBJ2-3	CASSPFDRGTDTQYF	TGTGCCAGCAGCCCCTTTGATCGGGGGACAGATACGCAGTATTTT
.	.	TRBV20-1	TRBJ1-1	CSAPLFTEAFF	TGCAGTGCTCCGCTATTCACTGAAGCTTTCTTT
.	.	TRBV7-2	TRBJ1-2	CASSWDVGRLSPYGYTF	TGTGCCAGCAGCTGGGACGTAGGGCGGCTAAGTCCCTATGGCTACACCTTC
few	TRBD1	TRBV23-1	TRBJ1-1	CASSQETGWSFRAFF	TGCGCCAGCAGTCAAGAGACAGGGTGGAGTTTTAGAGCTTTCTTT
few	.	TRBV5-1	TRBJ1-2	CASSLDTPLDYGYTF	TGCGCCAGCAGCTTGGACACCCCTTTGGACTATGGCTACACCTTC
many	.	TRBV14	TRBJ2-3	CASSQGFVGTDTQYF	TGTGCCAGCAGCCAAGGCTTTGTGGGCACAGATACGCAGTATTTT
.	.	TRBV5-5	TRBJ1-1	CASSLYLQGVTEAFF	TGTGCCAGCAGCTTGTATCTCCAGGGCGTCACTGAAGCTTTCTTT
many	.	TRBV20-1	TRBJ2-1	CSGLSGRSYNEQFF	TGCAGTGGTCTTAGCGGACGCTCCTACAATGAGCAGTTCTTC
.	TRBD1	TRBV5-5	TRBJ2-5	CASGTGQETQYF	TGTGCCAGCGGGACAGGGCAAGAGACCCAGTACTTC
many	.	TRBV27	TRBJ1-1	CASSLTGTISTEAFF	TGTGCCAGCAGTTTAACCGGGACAATATCCACTGAAGCTTTCTTT
few	.	TRBV3-1	TRBJ2-3	CASSKGGGTDTQYF	TGTGCCAGCAGCAAGGGGGGGGGCACAGATACGCAGTATTTT
.	TRBD1	TRBV12-5	TRBJ1-2	CASGSTGYSYGYTF	TGTGCTAGTGGCTCGACAGGGTATAGCTATGGCTACACCTTC
few	TRBD2	TRBV6-1	TRBJ2-1	CASESGGTYNEQFF	TGTGCCAGCGAAAGCGGGGGAACCTACAATGAGCAGTTCTTC
many	.	TRBV24-1	TRBJ2-1	CATSLVGEQFF	TGTGCCACCAGTCTCGTGGGGGAGCAGTTCTTC
many	.	TRBV20-1	TRBJ2-7	CSARVQFYEQYF	TGCAGTGCTAGAGTGCAGTTCTACGAGCAGTACTTC
.	.	TRBV6-2/TRBV6-3	TRBJ2-2	CASSFRLANTGELFF	TGTGCCAGCAGTTTCCGTCTAGCGAACACCGGGGAGCTGTTTTTT
.	TRBD1	TRBV5-1	TRBJ2-2	CASRRGTGANTGELFF	TGCGCCAGCAGACGCGGGACAGGGGCGAACACCGGGGAGCTGTTTTTT
many	.	TRBV19	TRBJ1-3	CASDGGVHSGNTIYF	TGTGCCAGTGACGGCGGGGTCCACTCTGGAAACACCATATATTTT
many	TRBD1	TRBV6-2/TRBV6-3	TRBJ1-1	CASSFFRDSTEAFF	TGTGCCAGCAGTTTCTTCCGGGACAGCACTGAAGCTTTCTTT
.	.	TRBV7-9	TRBJ1-1	CASSAYGSAYTEAFF	TGTGCCAGCAGCGCTTATGGTTCGGCGTACACTGAAGCTTTCTTT
many	.	TRBV12-3/TRBV12-4	TRBJ2-1	CASSIDTSSYNEQFF	TGTGCCAGCAGTATAGACACCAGCTCCTACAATGAGCAGTTCTTC
few	.	TRBV3-1	TRBJ2-7	CASSQDAGLYEQYF	TGTGCCAGCAGCCAAGACGCGGGCCTGTACGAGCAGTACTTC
few	.	TRBV2	TRBJ1-5	CASSNTGRNQPQHF	TGTGCCAGCAGTAACACAGGGCGCAATCAGCCCCAGCATTTT
few	.	TRBV19	TRBJ1-6	CASSGVSSPLHF	TGTGCCAGTAGCGGAGTTAGTTCACCCCTCCACTTT
many	.	TRBV4-2	TRBJ1-5	CASSRSPFRDQPQHF	TGTGCCAGCAGCCGAAGCCCATTCAGGGATCAGCCCCAGCATTTT
few	TRBD1	TRBV7-9	TRBJ1-6	CASSHRTGGVFNSPLHF	TGTGCCAGCAGCCATCGGACAGGAGGGGTTTTTAATTCACCCCTCCACTTT
few	TRBD1	TRBV12-3/TRBV12-4	TRBJ1-2	CASRGTGAYGYTF	TGTGCCAGCAGGGGGACAGGGGCCTATGGCTACACCTTC
many	.	TRBV3-1	TRBJ2-2	CASSSPWTLPGELFF	TGTGCCAGCAGCTCCCCTTGGACATTACCCGGGGAGCTGTTTTTT
many	.	TRBV27	TRBJ2-7	CASSPRAGDLRYF	TGTGCCAGCAGTCCTAGGGCAGGGGATTTACGGTACTTC
few	.	TRBV5-4	TRBJ2-2	CASSLDPLLGELFF	TGTGCCAGCAGCTTGGATCCTTTGCTCGGGGAGCTGTTTTTT
.	TRBD1	TRBV6-1	TRBJ2-1	CASSEISGRGLLSSYNEQFF	TGTGCCAGCAGTGAAATATCGGGCAGGGGGCTGCTAAGCTCCTACAATGAGCAGTTCTTC
few	TRBD2	TRBV5-1	TRBJ2-3	CASKVSGGPADTQYF	TGCGCCAGCAAGGTTAGCGGGGGTCCGGCAGATACGCAGTATTTT
many	.	TRBV5-1	TRBJ2-5	CASSVQETQYF	TGCGCCAGCAGCGTCCAAGAGACCCAGTACTTC
.	TRBD2	TRBV4-3	TRBJ2-1	CASSQESLAGGYNGQFF	TGCGCCAGCAGCCAAGAGTCTCTGGCGGGGGGATACAATGGGCAGTTCTTC
few	.	TRBV7-2	TRBJ2-1	CASRGPSGEQFF	TGTGCCAGCAGAGGACCCTCGGGTGAGCAGTTCTTC
many	.	TRBV7-2	TRBJ1-3	CASSPYTGNTIYF	TGTGCCAGCAGCCCATATACTGGAAACACCATATATTTT
many	TRBD2	TRBV7-6	TRBJ2-1	CASSLLASGSMHEQFF	TGTGCCAGCAGCTTGCTGGCTAGCGGGAGTATGCATGAGCAGTTCTTC
many	.	TRBV7-2	TRBJ1-5	CASSPIRGSNQPQHF	TGTGCCAGCAGCCCTATCCGGGGGAGCAATCAGCCCCAGCATTTT
.	.	TRBV12-3/TRBV12-4	TRBJ2-5	CASSFNLAGTQETQYF	TGTGCCAGCAGTTTTAATTTGGCGGGGACGCAAGAGACCCAGTACTTC
.	.	TRBV6-2/TRBV6-3	TRBJ1-3	CASRRGPPGNTIYF	TGTGCCAGCAGACGGGGGCCTCCTGGAAACACCATATATTTT
few	.	TRBV7-9	TRBJ2-3	CASSLALGNFRTDTQYF	TGTGCCAGCAGCTTGGCGCTGGGTAATTTCCGCACAGATACGCAGTATTTT
few	.	TRBV3-1	TRBJ2-5	CASRRRGMETQYF	TGTGCCAGCAGGCGAAGGGGGATGGAGACCCAGTACTTC
many	.	TRBV19	TRBJ1-5	CASNTRQDSNQPQHF	TGTGCCAGTAATACCCGACAGGATAGCAATCAGCCCCAGCATTTT
many	.	TRBV20-1	TRBJ1-1	CSQYRAGPMNTEAFF	TGCAGTCAGTACCGAGCGGGCCCCATGAACACTGAAGCTTTCTTT
.	.	TRBV11-2	TRBJ2-7	CASSLGGVYGEQYF	TGTGCCAGCAGCTTAGGAGGGGTATACGGGGAGCAGTACTTC
many	TRBD1	TRBV20-1	TRBJ2-2	CSARVGPTGRNTGELFF	TGCAGTGCTAGAGTGGGCCCGACAGGGCGAAACACCGGGGAGCTGTTTTTT
many	.	TRBV29-1	TRBJ2-1	CSGSYNEQFF	TGCAGCGGGAGCTACAATGAGCAGTTCTTC
many	.	TRBV29-1	TRBJ2-2	CSVSPDLSNTGELFF	TGCAGCGTTTCCCCGGACCTTTCGAACACCGGGGAGCTGTTTTTT
many	.	TRBV5-1	TRBJ2-5	CASSLMEATEETQYF	TGCGCCAGCAGCTTGATGGAGGCCACTGAAGAGACCCAGTACTTC
many	.	TRBV29-1	TRBJ2-3	CSASGRRTDTQYF	TGCAGCGCCTCCGGCCGACGCACAGATACGCAGTATTTT
.	.	TRBV7-7	TRBJ2-3	CASSLEAGDTQYF	TGTGCCAGCAGCTTAGAGGCAGGAGATACGCAGTATTTT
few	.	TRBV6-1	TRBJ1-6	CASSDWKSLLFHF	TGTGCCAGCAGTGACTGGAAGTCGCTCCTATTCCACTTT
few	.	TRBV18	TRBJ2-5	CASSWAFQETQYF	TGTGCCAGCTCGTGGGCGTTCCAAGAGACCCAGTACTTC
many	TRBD1	TRBV20-1	TRBJ2-7	CSAPRTGTYEQYF	TGCAGTGCTCCCCGGACAGGCACCTACGAGCAGTACTTC
many	.	TRBV7-9	TRBJ1-3	CASSFDSWNTIYF	TGTGCCAGCAGCTTCGACAGTTGGAACACCATATATTTT